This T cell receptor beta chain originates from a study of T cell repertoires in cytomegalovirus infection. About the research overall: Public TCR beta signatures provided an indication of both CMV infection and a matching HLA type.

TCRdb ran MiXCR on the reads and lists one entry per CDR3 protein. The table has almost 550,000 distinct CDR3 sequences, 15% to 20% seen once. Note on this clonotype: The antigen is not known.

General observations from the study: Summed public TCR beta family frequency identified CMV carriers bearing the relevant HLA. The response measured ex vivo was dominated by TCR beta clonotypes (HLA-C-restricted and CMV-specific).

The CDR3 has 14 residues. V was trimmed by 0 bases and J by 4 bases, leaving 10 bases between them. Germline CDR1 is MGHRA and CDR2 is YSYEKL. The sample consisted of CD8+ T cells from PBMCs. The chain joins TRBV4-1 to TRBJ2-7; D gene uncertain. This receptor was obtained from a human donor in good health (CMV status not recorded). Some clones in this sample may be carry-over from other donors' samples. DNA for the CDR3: TGCGCCAGCAGCCAAGACCCGGTGGGGTACGAGCAGTACTTC. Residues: CASSQDPVGYEQYF.